Listed here are 32 T cell receptor beta chains from one sample, sequenced in a study of regulatory T cells in long-lasting Graves disease. To make TCR beta libraries, researchers used iRepertoire HTBI primers and Arm-PCR of CDR3 regions. TCRdb passed the multiplex PCR reads through MiXCR, listing each CDR3 protein once. There are about 400,000 distinct CDR3 sequences in the sample; about 16% occur only once, and around a fifth lies in the top ten. As to time point: newly diagnosed GD, antithyroid drugs for less than 3 months. PBMC-extracted RNA yielded the TCR library. This sample comprised peripheral blood mononuclear cells (PBMCs), obtained at new diagnosis, from a patient treated with antithyroid drugs. These receptors were collected from a female donor with Graves disease.

This clonotype was seen a few times. J is TRBJ1-1 and V is TRBV20-1; D uncertain. The CDR3 consists of 10 residues. The V end lost 6 bases, the J end lost 6 bases, and 8 bases lay between the germline ends. CDR1 is DFQATT and CDR2 is SNEGSKA in the germline V gene (reference sequence). This chain's CDR3 is CSAPGAEAFF. Here the CDR3 DNA reads TGCAGTGCGCCTGGTGCTGAAGCTTTCTTT.

This clonotype has just a few counts. The V and J genes are TRBV7-9 and TRBJ1-1, with D tentatively TRBD1 (5 bases). V lost 5 bases, J lost 11 bases, and 24 bases lay in between. This CDR3 comprises 15 residues. The germline V gene encodes CDR1 SEHNR and CDR2 FQNEAQ (reference sequence). CDR3 region: CASSKKYRDSPPAFF. The CDR3 DNA reads as TGTGCCAGCAGCAAGAAATACCGGGACTCTCCCCCGGCTTTCTTT.

This clonotype was recorded at least ten times. This chain links TRBV6-1 with TRBJ2-5; D could derive from TRBD1 or TRBD2 (5 bases each). The DNA end favors TRBJ2-1, so the J call may be wrong. The germline V gene encodes CDR1 MNHNS and CDR2 SASEGT. CDR3 size: 13 residues. The CDR3 DNA is TGTGCCAGCACCACAGGAGGAGGTCATGAGCAGTTCTTC. Its translation is CASTTGGGHEQFF.

This clonotype occurred many times. The chain carries TRBV6-5 and TRBJ1-2, with 7 bases that match TRBD1. CDR1 is MNHEY and CDR2 is SVGAGI in the germline V gene. The J segment lost 8 bases and the V segment lost 0 bases, leaving 9 bases of the junction unmatched. CDR3 length equals 15 residues. The CDR3 here is CASSYSGQAADGYTF. The DNA of the CDR3 is TGTGCCAGCAGTTACTCAGGACAGGCGGCGGACGGCTACACCTTC.

Ten or more counts support this clonotype. The CDR3 spells CASSLSSGPAYEQYF. The DNA of the CDR3 is TGTGCCAGCAGCCTTTCTAGCGGGCCTGCCTACGAGCAGTACTTC. The chain joins TRBV7-9 to TRBJ2-7; 8 bases are shared with TRBD2. The junction had 8 bases not matched to a gene; V was cut back by 5 bases and J by 2 bases. This CDR3 has 15 amino acids. CDR1 is SEHNR and CDR2 is FQNEAQ in the germline V gene (reference sequence).

Notes on this clonotype: A far larger clone is a single base away, which makes a read error likely. The chain recombines TRBV20-1 with TRBJ2-5; D remains ambiguous. V lost 2 bases, J lost 11 bases, and 18 bases lay in between. Germline V gene data show CDR1 as DFQATT and CDR2 as SNEGSKA (reference sequence). CDR3 length equals 13 residues. Here the CDR3 DNA reads TGCAGTGCTAGACGACGACAAGACAATGAGCAGTACTTC. It is translated as CSARRRQDNEQYF.

This clonotype was found a few times. Its ends do not fully match the called genes, so a read error is possible. V gene TRBV6-2 or TRBV6-3 combines with J gene TRBJ1-1, with unresolved D. The CDR3 covers 14 residues. Looked up from germline, CDR1 is MNHEY and CDR2 is SVGEGT. The CDR3 DNA reads TGTGCCAGCAGTTACTCGAGGATGAACACTGGAGCTTTCTTT. It encodes CASSYSRMNTGAFF.

This clonotype showed up many times. V usage is TRBV5-6 and J usage is TRBJ1-2; D unresolved. Germline V gives CDR1 SGHDT, CDR2 YYEEEE. CDR3 length: 15 amino acids. Trimming removed 3 bases at V and 8 bases at J, with 20 bases between. The CDR3 is CASSWPSANQEGYTF. CDR3 nucleotides: TGTGCCAGCAGCTGGCCCTCGGCCAACCAGGAAGGCTACACCTTC.

This clonotype turned up a few times. V gene TRBV4-1 combines with J gene TRBJ1-4, with D possibly TRBD1 on 5 matching bases. Germline V lookup: CDR1 MGHRA, CDR2 YSYEKL. There are 19 residues in the CDR3. The ends were cut back, 0 bases at V and 8 bases at J, with 25 bases in the middle. CDR3 nucleotides: TGCGCCAGCAGCCAAGAGTTTCTTATCCAAGCAGGGCTTAAGGAAAAACTGTTTTTT. This encodes CASSQEFLIQAGLKEKLFF.

This clonotype was counted a few times. The chain couples TRBV20-1 to TRBJ2-7, with 9 bases fitting TRBD2. Germline CDR1 is DFQATT and CDR2 is SNEGSKA (reference sequence). CDR3 length: 13 amino acids. The CDR3 spells CRADSGRTYEQYF. The DNA of the CDR3 is TGCAGGGCCGACAGCGGGAGGACCTACGAGCAGTACTTC.

This clonotype was detected only a few times. This chain joins TRBV10-3 and TRBJ2-6; TRBD1 is a possible D gene (6 bases). The germline V gene has CDR1 ENHRY and CDR2 SYGVKD. The CDR3 is 15 amino acids. Trimming cost V 6 bases and J 0 bases, with 9 bases left between them. The CDR3 DNA is TGTGCCATCAGGGACAGTTTCTCTGGGGCCAACGTCCTGACTTTC. This gives the protein CAIRDSFSGANVLTF.

The table lists this clonotype with many counts. This chain uses TRBV6-1 with TRBJ2-7; perhaps TRBD1 as D (5 bases). This CDR3 has 16 residues. Germline CDR1 reads MNHNS; CDR2 reads SASEGT. Trimming stripped 7 bases from V and 5 bases from J, with 24 bases between. The CDR3 coding sequence is TGTGCCAGCACACGTACCCAGGGTGATGGAGTCCACGAGCAGTACTTC. Amino acids: CASTRTQGDGVHEQYF.

At least ten counts were recorded for this clonotype. The V and J genes are TRBV6-2 or TRBV6-3 and TRBJ1-1, with D perhaps TRBD1 (6 bases). The ends were cut back, 5 bases at V and 5 bases at J, with 12 bases in the middle. Germline V gene lookup returns CDR1 MNHEY and CDR2 SVGEGT. This CDR3 region has 13 residues. CDR3 DNA: TGTGCCAGCAGTCAGGGGTATCGGACTGAAGCTTTCTTT. Translation: CASSQGYRTEAFF.

This clonotype was seen repeatedly, ten times or more. The chain uses TRBV7-9 and TRBJ2-3; 10 nucleotides agree with TRBD2. Germline V gene lookup returns CDR1 SEHNR and CDR2 FQNEAQ (reference sequence). The ends lost 4 bases at V and 4 bases at J; junction bases unmatched: 17. There are 19 residues in the CDR3. The CDR3 is CASSSPRTHSGRPPDTQYF. In DNA, the CDR3 is TGTGCCAGCAGCTCCCCAAGGACCCATAGCGGGAGGCCCCCAGATACGCAGTATTTT. Full variable domain (remainder filled in from reference TRBV7-9 and TRBJ2-3): DTGVSQNPRHKITKRGQNVTFRCDPISEHNRLYWYRQTLGQGPEFLTYFQNEAQLEKSRLLSDRFSAERPKGSFSTLEIQRTEQGDSAMYLCASSSPRTHSGRPPDTQYFGPGTRLTVL.

In this sample, this clonotype turned up many times. This rearrangement joins TRBV10-3 to TRBJ1-1; TRBD1 is a possible D gene (5 bases). The CDR3 is made up of 12 amino acids. Germline CDR1 is ENHRY and CDR2 is SYGVKD. Between the trimmed V and J ends, which lost 8 bases and 3 bases, there was a span of 10 bases. Here the CDR3 reads CAISPGDTEAFF. CDR3 in DNA: TGTGCCATCTCGCCGGGGGACACTGAAGCTTTCTTT.

As to this clonotype: A much larger clone lies a single base off, so this may be a read error. The chain recombines TRBV27 with TRBJ2-3; 13 nucleotides agree with TRBD2. Germline lookup yields CDR1 MNHEY and CDR2 SMNVEV (reference sequence). The CDR3 runs 16 residues. Unmatched junction bases numbered 8, after V lost 7 bases and J lost 4 bases. This CDR3 is CASIHGLAGVADTQYF. The CDR3 coding sequence is TGTGCCAGCATCCACGGACTAGCGGGAGTGGCAGATACGCAGTATTTT.

The table lists this clonotype with many counts. The rearrangement uses TRBV6-1 and TRBJ2-5, with 9 bases fitting TRBD1. CDR1 MNHNS and CDR2 SASEGT come from the germline V gene. This CDR3 has 15 residues. The junction had 6 bases not matched to a gene; V was cut back by 5 bases and J by 2 bases. The CDR3 sequence is CASSTNGQGQETQYF. DNA of the CDR3: TGTGCCAGCAGTACTAATGGACAGGGGCAAGAGACCCAGTACTTC.

Concerning this clonotype itself: A much bigger clone sits one base away, suggesting this may be a read error. The chain joins TRBV11-2 to TRBJ1-1; D not certain. Trimming left V 0 bases short and J 5 bases short, with 7 bases between. Germline values: CDR1 SGHAT, CDR2 FQNNGV. This CDR3 is 13 amino acids long. CDR3 nucleotides: TGTGCCAGCAGCTTAGATCCGGGAACTGAAGCTTTCTTT. It yields the protein CASSLDPGTEAFF.

This clonotype was seen ten or more times. V is TRBV2 and J is TRBJ1-3; D unresolved. CDR1 is SNHLY, CDR2 FYNNEI, per germline. V shed 7 bases and J shed 2 bases, with 15 bases lying between them. The CDR3 covers 15 residues. The chain's CDR3 is CASTPDGRPGNTIYF. CDR3 DNA: TGTGCCAGCACCCCGGACGGAAGACCTGGAAACACCATATATTTT.

This clonotype was detected ten times or more. J is TRBJ1-2 and V is TRBV5-6; a weak D match, TRBD1 (5 bases). V gave up 0 bases and J gave up 2 bases, with 11 bases separating them. The CDR3 is 15 amino acids. Germline V gives CDR1 SGHDT, CDR2 YYEEEE. The chain's CDR3 is CASSLVGGYNYGYTF. The CDR3 coding sequence is TGTGCCAGCAGCTTGGTGGGGGGGTACAACTATGGCTACACCTTC. Filled out from reference TRBV5-6 and TRBJ1-2, the complete variable domain reads DAGVTQSPTHLIKTRGQQVTLRCSPKSGHDTVSWYQQALGQGPQFIFQYYEEEERQRGNFPDRFSGHQFPNYSSELNVNALLLGDSALYLCASSLVGGYNYGYTFGSGTRLTVV.

This clonotype has a count of ten or more. The chain employs TRBV5-8 and TRBJ1-1, with 7 nucleotides matching TRBD1. Losses at the gene ends were 4 bases for V and 4 bases for J; bases not matched to a gene: 7. The germline V gene encodes CDR1 SGHTS and CDR2 YDEGEE. CDR3 size: 14 residues. The CDR3 loop is CASSAGGEGTEAFF. The DNA of the CDR3 is TGTGCCAGCAGCGCAGGGGGTGAGGGCACTGAAGCTTTCTTT.

This clonotype was picked up many times. The chain has TRBV30 and TRBJ2-1, with 7 bases matching TRBD2. The CDR3 covers 15 residues. Unmatched junction bases numbered 14, after V lost 4 bases and J lost 8 bases. The V gene's germline CDR1 is GTSNPN and CDR2 SVGIG (reference sequence). The CDR3 DNA reads TGTGCCTGGATAAAAGGGCGGGAGTTTTACTATGAGCAGTTCTTC. Translation: CAWIKGREFYYEQFF.

This clonotype appeared once. CDR3 coding DNA: TGTGCCAGCAGTTTTAGCGTTCGGGGGTCCGGGGAGCTGTTTTTT. It encodes CASSFSVRGSGELFF. The chain combines TRBV27 with TRBJ2-2; D possibly corresponds to TRBD2 (6 bases). Germline V gene lookup returns CDR1 MNHEY and CDR2 SMNVEV (reference sequence). This CDR3 contains 15 residues. The V and J ends lost 3 bases and 6 bases respectively, with 14 bases between them.

The V call is TRBV28, the J call TRBJ2-1; D tentatively reads TRBD1 or TRBD2 (6 bases each). Germline loops: CDR1 MDHEN, CDR2 SYDVKM. V was shortened by 8 bases and J by 8 bases, with 19 bases between the two germline ends. The CDR3 runs to 14 residues. For the CDR3, the DNA is TGTGCCAGCCAAGAGGGCGGAGGGGGTGATGAGCAGTTCTTC. This gives the protein CASQEGGGGDEQFF.

As regards this clonotype: A much larger clone lies one base from this, so it may be a read error. The conserved phenylalanine or tryptophan normally closing the CDR3 is absent here, so this likely arose from a read error. J is TRBJ2-5 and V is TRBV2; TRBD2 might be the D (5 bases). The CDR3 contains 15 residues. V was shortened by 6 bases and J by 5 bases, with 19 bases between the two germline ends. Germline V gene lookup returns CDR1 SNHLY and CDR2 FYNNEI. The CDR3 DNA sequence: TGTGCCAGCAGCACGGACGGTAAAGAGGGTGAGACCCAGTACCTC. Translated, it gives CASSTDGKEGETQYL.

This clonotype has ten or more counts. The rearrangement joins TRBV27 to TRBJ1-5; D is possibly TRBD1 (6 bases). Trimming took off 6 bases at V and 10 bases at J, with 19 bases between the two ends. The CDR3 totals 14 residues. Germline assignment: CDR1 MNHEY and CDR2 SMNVEV (reference sequence). The DNA for the CDR3 is TGTGCCAGCAGGACCGCCGGGACATTAAGTCCCCAGCATTTT. It encodes CASRTAGTLSPQHF.

The chain couples TRBV30 to TRBJ1-5; 10 bases align to TRBD1. The CDR3 has 15 amino acids. CDR1 and CDR2 from the germline V gene are GTSNPN and SVGIG (reference sequence). V shed 2 bases and J 5 bases; nucleotides not matched to a gene: 6. The CDR3 sequence is CAWSKGQGLYQPQHF. The CDR3 coding sequence is TGTGCCTGGAGTAAGGGACAGGGGCTTTATCAGCCCCAGCATTTT.

On this clonotype: A much larger clone differs from this one at a single base, so this may be a read error. This chain connects TRBV7-9 to TRBJ2-5; 8 nucleotides line up with TRBD1. CDR1 and CDR2 from the germline V gene are SEHNR and FQNEAQ (reference sequence). CDR3 length: 15 amino acids. CDR3 coding DNA: TGTGCCAGCAACTTAGGGGACAGGTGGGAAGAGACCCAGTACTTC. Translated: CASNLGDRWEETQYF. The full variable domain, in which reference TRBV7-9 and TRBJ2-5 provide the parts outside the CDR3, is DTGVSQNPRHKITKRGQNVTFRCDPISEHNRLYWYRQTLGQGPEFLTYFQNEAQLEKSRLLSDRFSAERPKGSFSTLEIQRTEQGDSAMYLCASNLGDRWEETQYFGPGTRLLVL.

Ten or more counts support this clonotype. The gene calls are TRBV27 and TRBJ2-7, with D possibly being TRBD1 (6 bases). The V and J ends lost 6 bases and 6 bases respectively, with 21 bases between them. CDR3 size: 15 residues. Germline CDR1 reads MNHEY; CDR2 reads SMNVEV (reference sequence). The CDR3 bases are TGTGCCAGCAGCCCCCTAGGCCCCCGGACAGCCGAGCAGTACTTC. Amino acids: CASSPLGPRTAEQYF.

A word on this clonotype: Being one base from a much bigger clone, this may be a read error. V and J are TRBV7-2 and TRBJ1-1; no reliable D call. The CDR3 loop spans 16 amino acids. The germline V gene encodes CDR1 SGHTA and CDR2 FQGNSA. CDR3 residues: CACSPGPPEVNTEAFF. The CDR3 coding sequence is TGTGCCTGCAGCCCCGGCCCCCCTGAGGTGAACACTGAAGCTTTCTTT.

This clonotype was seen more than once but under ten times. The chain joins TRBV6-1 to TRBJ2-1; 10 nucleotides match TRBD2. This CDR3 contains 16 residues. From germline, CDR1 is MNHNS and CDR2 SASEGT. Trimming took 5 bases from V and 3 from J; bases not matched to a gene: 7. The CDR3 loop reads CASSNPSGGHYNEQFF. CDR3 nucleotide sequence: TGTGCCAGCAGTAACCCTAGCGGGGGCCACTACAATGAGCAGTTCTTC.

The rearrangement uses TRBV20-1 and TRBJ2-7; 10 bases agree with TRBD1. Germline V gene data show CDR1 as DFQATT and CDR2 as SNEGSKA (reference sequence). CDR3 length equals 13 residues. After removal of 5 bases from V and 4 bases from J, the junction contained 5 bases not matched to a gene. The DNA for the CDR3 is TGCAGTGCTGCCCGGACAGGGGGGTACGAGCAGTACTTC. Translating gives CSAARTGGYEQYF.